Sequencing of this T cell receptor beta chain was carried out in a study of control samples from healthy donors and cancer patients. Germline CDR1 reads MNHEY; CDR2 reads SVGAGI. V was cut by 2 bases and J by 3 bases, with 8 bases left in between. The CDR3 is 13 amino acids. Measured with immunoSEQ multiplex PCR; TCRdb has only the in-frame clones, and not every one. The specimen's table records some 190,000 clones. The chain uses TRBV6-5 and TRBJ2-7, with D hard to call. The TCR comes from a woman aged 25 to 39 in good health. The sample taken for sequencing was blood. The CDR3 coding sequence is TGTGCCAGCAGTTACGCGACCAACTACGAGCAGTACTTC. Residues: CASSYATNYEQYF.